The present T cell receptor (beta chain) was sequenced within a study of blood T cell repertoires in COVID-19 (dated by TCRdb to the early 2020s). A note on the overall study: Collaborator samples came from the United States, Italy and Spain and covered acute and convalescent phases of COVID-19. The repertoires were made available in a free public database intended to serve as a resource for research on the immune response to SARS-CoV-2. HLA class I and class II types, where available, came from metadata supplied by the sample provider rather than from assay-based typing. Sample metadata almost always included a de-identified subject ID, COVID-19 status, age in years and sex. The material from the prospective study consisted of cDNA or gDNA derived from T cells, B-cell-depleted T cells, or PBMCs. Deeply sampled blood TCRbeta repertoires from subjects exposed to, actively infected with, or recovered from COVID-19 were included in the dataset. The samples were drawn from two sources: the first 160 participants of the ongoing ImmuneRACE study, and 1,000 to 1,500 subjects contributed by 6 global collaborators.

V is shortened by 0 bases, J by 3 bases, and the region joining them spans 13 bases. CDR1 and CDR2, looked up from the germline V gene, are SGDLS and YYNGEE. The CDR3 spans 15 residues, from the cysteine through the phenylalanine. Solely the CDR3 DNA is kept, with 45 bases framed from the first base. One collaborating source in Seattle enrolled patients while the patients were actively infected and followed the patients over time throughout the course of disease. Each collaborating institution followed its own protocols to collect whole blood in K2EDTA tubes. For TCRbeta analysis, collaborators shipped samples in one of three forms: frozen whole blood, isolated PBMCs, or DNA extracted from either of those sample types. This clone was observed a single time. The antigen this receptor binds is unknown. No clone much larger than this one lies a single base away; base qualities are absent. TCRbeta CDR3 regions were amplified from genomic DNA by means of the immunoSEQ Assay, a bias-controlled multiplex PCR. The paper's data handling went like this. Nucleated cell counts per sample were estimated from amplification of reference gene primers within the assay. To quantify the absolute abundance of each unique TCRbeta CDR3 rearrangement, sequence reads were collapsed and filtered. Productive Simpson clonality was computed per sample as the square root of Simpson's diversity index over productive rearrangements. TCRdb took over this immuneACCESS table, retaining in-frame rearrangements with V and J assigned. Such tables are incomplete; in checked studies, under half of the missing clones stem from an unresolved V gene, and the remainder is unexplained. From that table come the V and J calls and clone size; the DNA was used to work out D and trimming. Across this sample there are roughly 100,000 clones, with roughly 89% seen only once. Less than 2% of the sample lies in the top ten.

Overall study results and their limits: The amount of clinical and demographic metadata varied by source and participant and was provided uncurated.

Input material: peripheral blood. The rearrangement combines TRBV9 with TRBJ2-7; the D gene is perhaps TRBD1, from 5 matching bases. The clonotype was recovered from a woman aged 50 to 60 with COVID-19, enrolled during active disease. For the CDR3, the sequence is CASSVGQGGYYEQYF. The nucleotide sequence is TGTGCCAGCAGCGTAGGGCAGGGTGGGTACTACGAGCAGTACTTC. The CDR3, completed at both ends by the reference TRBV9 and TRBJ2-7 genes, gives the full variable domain DSGVTQTPKHLITATGQRVTLRCSPRSGDLSVYWYQQSLDQGLQFLIQYYNGEERAKGNILERFSAQQFPDLHSELNLSSLELGDSALYFCASSVGQGGYYEQYFGPGTRLTVT.